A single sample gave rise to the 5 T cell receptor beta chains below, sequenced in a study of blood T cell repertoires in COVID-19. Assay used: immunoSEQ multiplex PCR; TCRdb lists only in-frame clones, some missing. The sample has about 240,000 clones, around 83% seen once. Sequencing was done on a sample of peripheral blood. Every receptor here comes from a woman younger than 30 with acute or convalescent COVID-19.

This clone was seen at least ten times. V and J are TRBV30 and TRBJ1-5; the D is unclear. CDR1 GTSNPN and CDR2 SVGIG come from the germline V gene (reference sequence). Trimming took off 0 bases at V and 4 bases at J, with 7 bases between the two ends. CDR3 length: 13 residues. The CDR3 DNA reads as TGTGCCTGGAGTGTACGAGCGAATCAGCCCCAGCATTTT. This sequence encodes CAWSVRANQPQHF.

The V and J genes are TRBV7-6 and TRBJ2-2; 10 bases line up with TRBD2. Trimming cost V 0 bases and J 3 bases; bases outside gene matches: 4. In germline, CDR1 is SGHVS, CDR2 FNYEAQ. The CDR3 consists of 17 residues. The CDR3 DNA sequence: TGTGCCAGCAGCTTAGCGCGGAGCGGGAGGGACACCGGGGAGCTGTTTTTT. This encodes CASSLARSGRDTGELFF. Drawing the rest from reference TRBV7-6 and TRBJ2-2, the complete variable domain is GAGVSQSPRYKVTKRGQDVALRCDPISGHVSLYWYRQALGQGPEFLTYFNYEAQQDKSGLPNDRFSAERPEGSISTLTIQRTEQRDSAMYRCASSLARSGRDTGELFFGEGSRLTVL.

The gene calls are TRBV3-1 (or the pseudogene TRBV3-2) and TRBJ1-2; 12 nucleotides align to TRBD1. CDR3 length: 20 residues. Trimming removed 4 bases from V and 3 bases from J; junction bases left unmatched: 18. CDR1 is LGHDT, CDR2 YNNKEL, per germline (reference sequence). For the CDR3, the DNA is TGTGCCAGCAGCCCGAAACGAGGGGGACAGGGGGCGCGGTTCTACTATGGCTACACCTTC. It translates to CASSPKRGGQGARFYYGYTF.

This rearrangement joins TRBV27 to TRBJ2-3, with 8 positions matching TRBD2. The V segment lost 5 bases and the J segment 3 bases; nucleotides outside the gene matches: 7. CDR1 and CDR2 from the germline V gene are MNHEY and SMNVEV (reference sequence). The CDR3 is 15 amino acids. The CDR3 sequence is CASSVQGLVTDTQYF. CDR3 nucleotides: TGTGCCAGCAGTGTTCAGGGACTAGTTACAGATACGCAGTATTTT.

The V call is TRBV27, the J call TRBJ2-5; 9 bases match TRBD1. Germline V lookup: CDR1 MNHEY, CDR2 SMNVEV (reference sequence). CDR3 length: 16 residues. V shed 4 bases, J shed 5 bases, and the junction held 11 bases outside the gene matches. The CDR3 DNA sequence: TGTGCCAGCAGTTCGGGACAGGGAGTAAGGGGGGAGACCCAGTACTTC. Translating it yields CASSSGQGVRGETQYF.